This T cell receptor beta chain emerged from a study of blood T cells in healthy people across ages. Notes on the study in general: Observed TCR beta diversity per million T cells went down as age went up. This fall followed a roughly linear course with age. Long-lived donors had more naive CD4+ cells and higher diversity than aged donors.

Then a second PCR, running about 7 to 11 cycles, was carried out with a sample-barcoded 5' primer and a J-beta primer mix. A template-switch adaptor that had 12 random nucleotides put a tag on each cDNA molecule. TCRdb analysed the 5' RACE reads with MiXCR anew, one entry per CDR3 protein. There are about 800,000 distinct CDR3 sequences in the sample; around 50% occur only once, and 15% to 20% lies in the top ten. Peripheral blood was drawn, ten milliliters per donor. The CDR3 is made up of 19 amino acids. The germline gives CDR1 SGHTA, CDR2 FQGNSA. V lost 6 bases to trimming and J lost 3 bases; unmatched junction nucleotides: 18. Details on this clonotype: Its cognate antigen is unknown. A single base separates this from a much larger clone, so it may be a read error.

V and J are TRBV7-2 and TRBJ2-4; 9 bases fit TRBD1. Sequenced sample: blood. This TCR derives from a man aged 80 or over in good health. The CDR3 here is CASSVTGGWQGSDKNIQYF. In nucleotides, the CDR3 is TGTGCCAGCAGTGTAACAGGGGGCTGGCAGGGCTCAGACAAAAACATTCAGTACTTC.